One T cell receptor (beta chain) is described in this entry. Its target is not known. This record belongs to a study of OX40 agonist ivuxolimab in advanced cancers. Findings of the study overall: Clonal expansion was among the lowest in partial responders at 0.1-3.0 mg/kg, especially CD8+.

The assay was immunoSEQ multiplex PCR, and TCRdb's table has in-frame clones only and misses some. The sample includes more than 9,000 clones, less than 80% of them seen just once. Trimming removed 2 bases from V and 2 bases from J, with 12 bases in between. This CDR3 contains 15 residues. CDR1 and CDR2 from the germline V gene are MDHEN and SYDVKM. This TCR came from an adult with an advanced solid tumor such as melanoma, head and neck, liver or kidney cancer. The source material was CD4+ or CD8+ T cells sorted from blood, sampled in a trial of the OX40 agonist ivuxolimab. The V and J genes are TRBV28 and TRBJ1-2, with D possibly TRBD1 on 6 matching bases. CDR3 sequence reads: CASSLRGARNYGYTF. CDR3 coding DNA: TGTGCCAGCAGTTTACGGGGGGCGCGAAACTATGGCTACACCTTC.